This TCR beta chain was documented in a study of post-analysis software for immune sequencing data. Study information: Disease trajectories encompassed relapsing-remitting, secondary progressive and progressive-relapsing multiple sclerosis.

Study-wide points: Normalized Chao1 diversity was significantly lower in multiple sclerosis patients than in controls. TRBV segments more frequent in patients than in controls numbered a few and included TRBV5-6, TRBV5-1 and TRBV20-1.

TCR beta cDNA libraries included unique molecular identifiers. The source material, about 0.9 to 11 million T cells, gave rise to about 520,000 cDNA molecules. TCRdb used MiXCR to reprocess the PCR reads, holding one entry per CDR3 protein. The table shows about 770,000 distinct CDR3 sequences, with about half occurring only once. CDR3 length: 13 residues. The V gene's germline CDR1 is ENHRY and CDR2 SYGVKD. Trimming removed 6 bases from V and 4 bases from J; junction bases left unmatched: 2. A note on this clonotype: Its antigen is as yet unknown.

Sequencing was carried out using blood. The chain recombines TRBV10-3 with TRBJ1-5; 8 bases map to TRBD1. The TCR was taken from a girl under 18 with multiple sclerosis. The CDR3 loop reads CAIRGQVNQPQHF. CDR3 sequence (DNA): TGTGCCATCAGGGGACAGGTAAATCAGCCCCAGCATTTT.